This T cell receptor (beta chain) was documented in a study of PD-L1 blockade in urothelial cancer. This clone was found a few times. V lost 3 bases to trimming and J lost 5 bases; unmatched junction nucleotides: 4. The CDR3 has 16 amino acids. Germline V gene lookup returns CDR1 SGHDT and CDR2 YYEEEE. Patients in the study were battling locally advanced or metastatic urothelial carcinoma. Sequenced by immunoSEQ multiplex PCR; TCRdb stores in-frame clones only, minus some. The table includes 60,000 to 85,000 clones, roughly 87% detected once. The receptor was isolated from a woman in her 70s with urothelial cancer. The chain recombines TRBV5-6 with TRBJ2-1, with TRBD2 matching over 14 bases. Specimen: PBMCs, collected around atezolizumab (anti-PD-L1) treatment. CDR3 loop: CASSWGLAGANNEQFF. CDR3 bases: TGTGCCAGCAGCTGGGGACTAGCGGGAGCAAACAATGAGCAGTTCTTC.